The rows below give T cell receptor beta chains drawn from one sample of a study of spatial heterogeneity in lung cancer. MiXCR, applied by TCRdb to the 5' RACE reads, yields one record per CDR3 protein. In the table there are about 36,000 distinct CDR3 sequences, approximately 5.2% of which are singletons. The source was PBMCs, collected at surgery. The receptors originated from a female donor with early-stage non-small cell lung cancer. Both conserved end residues are part of each CDR3. A D gene is named only where the DNA matches it firmly. Clone size is stated in some rows and not others, as once, few, many or a class when expanded.

clone size	D gene	V gene	J gene	CDR3 protein	CDR3 DNA
many	TRBD1	TRBV27	TRBJ2-1	CASSTLTGDEQFF	TGTGCCAGCAGTACCTTGACAGGGGATGAGCAGTTCTTC
many	NA	TRBV7-3	TRBJ1-6	CASSSGSGNSPLHF	TGTGCCAGCAGTAGCGGTTCGGGGAATTCACCCCTCCACTTT
many	NA	TRBV6-2/TRBV6-3	TRBJ2-1	CASNTANEQFF	TGTGCCAGCAATACAGCAAATGAGCAGTTCTTC
many	NA	TRBV9	TRBJ2-4	CASSVAVASSAKNIQYF	TGTGCCAGCAGCGTAGCGGTGGCCTCCTCAGCCAAAAACATTCAGTACTTC
many	NA	TRBV6-5	TRBJ2-3	CASRTDPTDTQYF	TGTGCCAGCAGAACTGACCCCACAGATACGCAGTATTTT
many	NA	TRBV11-1	TRBJ2-6	CASSLFSLSWGSGANVLTF	TGTGCCAGCAGCTTATTCAGCCTAAGCTGGGGCTCTGGGGCCAACGTCCTGACTTTC
many	NA	TRBV4-2	TRBJ2-1	CASSQADEQFF	TGTGCCAGCAGCCAAGCGGATGAGCAGTTCTTC
few	NA	TRBV5-6	TRBJ1-5	CASSGARGQPQHF	TGTGCCAGCAGCGGCGCCAGGGGTCAGCCCCAGCATTTT
many	NA	TRBV2	TRBJ1-5	CASRIQGVSNQPQHF	TGTGCCAGCAGGATACAGGGAGTGAGCAATCAGCCCCAGCATTTT
many	NA	TRBV5-6	TRBJ2-7	CASSLRGSSSYEQYF	TGTGCCAGCAGCTTGCGCGGGTCGAGCTCCTACGAGCAGTACTTC
many	NA	TRBV6-5	TRBJ1-1	CASWQGFEAFF	TGTGCCAGCTGGCAGGGATTTGAAGCTTTCTTT
NA	NA	TRBV30	TRBJ2-2	CAWIVDINTGELFF	TGTGCCTGGATAGTTGACATTAACACCGGGGAGCTGTTTTTT
many	TRBD1	TRBV5-5	TRBJ2-7	CASNRGGHDEQYF	TGTGCCAGCAACCGAGGGGGCCACGACGAGCAGTACTTC
many	NA	TRBV2	TRBJ1-5	CASSQEGGAAQPQHF	TGTGCCAGCAGCCAAGAGGGGGGCGCCGCTCAGCCCCAGCATTTT
many	TRBD2	TRBV28	TRBJ2-5	CASSQTSRSKYF	TGTGCCAGCAGCCAGACTAGCCGAAGCAAGTACTTC
few	NA	TRBV19	TRBJ2-5	CASQRAAGSLQETQYF	TGTGCCAGCCAACGGGCGGCAGGGTCTTTACAAGAGACCCAGTACTTC
many	TRBD1	TRBV29-1	TRBJ2-5	CSGVPDRGQETQYF	TGCAGCGGGGTGCCGGACAGGGGGCAAGAGACCCAGTACTTC
many	TRBD2	TRBV6-2/TRBV6-3	TRBJ2-1	CASSYSPSGAPHNEQFF	TGTGCCAGCAGTTACTCCCCCAGCGGGGCCCCCCACAATGAGCAGTTCTTC
many	TRBD2	TRBV2	TRBJ2-3	CASSEERGVDTQYF	TGTGCCAGCAGTGAGGAGCGGGGAGTAGATACGCAGTATTTT
many	TRBD2	TRBV5-1	TRBJ2-2	CASSLAGGYTGELFF	TGCGCCAGCAGTTTAGCGGGAGGCTACACCGGGGAGCTGTTTTTT
NA	TRBD1	TRBV6-5	TRBJ2-3	CASIGTGPDTQYF	TGTGCCAGCATAGGGACAGGGCCAGATACGCAGTATTTT
many	TRBD2	TRBV6-5	TRBJ2-3	CASTSGGGYTQYF	TGTGCCAGCACTTCTGGCGGGGGGTATACGCAGTATTTT
many	TRBD1	TRBV11-3	TRBJ2-5	CASSLGPGQQETQYF	TGTGCCAGCAGCTTGGGCCCGGGACAGCAAGAGACCCAGTACTTC
NA	NA	TRBV5-6	TRBJ1-5	CASSLGLRAGEGQPQHF	TGTGCCAGCAGCTTGGGCCTCCGGGCAGGGGAGGGCCAGCCCCAGCATTTT
few	TRBD1	TRBV18	TRBJ2-5	CASSPPATGGDETQYF	TGTGCCAGCTCACCACCCGCGACAGGGGGCGACGAGACCCAGTACTTC
NA	TRBD1	TRBV20-1	TRBJ2-5	CSASRTGAYQETQYF	TGCAGTGCTAGTAGGACAGGGGCCTACCAAGAGACCCAGTACTTC
many	NA	TRBV29-1	TRBJ2-5	CSVESTPGAETQYF	TGCAGCGTTGAAAGTACCCCGGGGGCAGAGACCCAGTACTTC
many	NA	TRBV6-1	TRBJ2-1	CASTRGGSYNEQFF	TGTGCCAGCACCAGAGGGGGCTCCTACAATGAGCAGTTCTTC
many	TRBD2	TRBV9	TRBJ2-2	CASSVETSATGELFF	TGTGCCAGCAGCGTAGAGACTAGCGCCACCGGGGAGCTGTTTTTT
many	NA	TRBV10-3	TRBJ2-7	CAIGLYNYEQYF	TGTGCCATCGGACTGTATAACTACGAGCAGTACTTC
many	TRBD1	TRBV18	TRBJ2-3	CASSPRGQGFGPDTQYF	TGTGCCAGCTCACCACGGGGACAGGGCTTTGGTCCAGATACGCAGTATTTT
many	NA	TRBV6-1	TRBJ1-1	CASSERGVGTEAFF	TGTGCCAGCAGTGAAAGGGGGGTGGGCACTGAAGCTTTCTTT
NA	NA	TRBV2	TRBJ2-2	CASSVGQVSPGELFF	TGTGCCAGCAGTGTAGGGCAGGTGTCCCCCGGGGAGCTGTTTTTT
NA	NA	TRBV4-3	TRBJ2-3	CASSPGRDGDTQYF	TGCGCCAGCAGCCCCGGCAGGGATGGGGATACGCAGTATTTT
few	NA	TRBV6-2/TRBV6-3	TRBJ1-2	CASSYPDRYGYTF	TGTGCCAGCAGTTACCCAGACAGATATGGCTACACCTTC
NA	TRBD1	TRBV12-3/TRBV12-4	TRBJ1-2	CASRRWTGNGYTF	TGTGCCAGCAGGCGTTGGACAGGGAATGGCTACACCTTC
few	NA	TRBV7-9	TRBJ1-2	CASSYPAGYYGYTF	TGTGCCAGCAGCTACCCCGCAGGCTACTATGGCTACACCTTC
many	NA	TRBV29-1	TRBJ2-5	CSVVYLVASSFETQYF	TGCAGCGTTGTTTATTTGGTGGCTTCGTCGTTCGAGACCCAGTACTTC
many	NA	TRBV6-5	TRBJ1-2	CASRIGSKGYTF	TGTGCCAGCAGGATTGGGTCAAAAGGCTACACCTTC
few	TRBD1	TRBV10-3	TRBJ2-2	CATNSGGADTGELFF	TGTGCCACGAATTCAGGGGGCGCGGACACCGGGGAGCTGTTTTTT
NA	NA	TRBV23-1	TRBJ2-7	CASSPTDGPFAYEQYF	TGCGCCAGCAGTCCCACAGACGGTCCGTTCGCCTACGAGCAGTACTTC
many	NA	TRBV7-9	TRBJ1-1	CASSLEGGTEAFF	TGTGCCAGCAGCTTAGAAGGCGGCACTGAAGCTTTCTTT
many	NA	TRBV10-1	TRBJ2-5	CASSAGDGRTQYF	TGCGCCAGCAGTGCAGGGGATGGGAGGACCCAGTACTTC
few	TRBD1	TRBV20-1	TRBJ1-4	CSARDDQDRGGTNEKLFF	TGCAGTGCTAGAGACGATCAGGACAGGGGCGGAACTAATGAAAAACTGTTTTTT
many	NA	TRBV7-4	TRBJ2-1	CASSLEVRQGEFF	TGTGCCAGCAGCTTAGAAGTCCGGCAGGGAGAGTTCTTC
few	NA	TRBV7-2	TRBJ2-7	CASSPQRERGTEQYF	TGTGCCAGCAGCCCACAAAGGGAAAGGGGGACGGAGCAGTACTTC
many	NA	TRBV10-2	TRBJ2-5	CASTLVRGETQYF	TGCGCCAGCACCCTGGTGCGGGGAGAGACCCAGTACTTC